A single sample gave rise to the 26 T cell receptor beta chains below, sequenced in a study of breast tumors, draining lymph nodes, adjacent tissues. TCRdb processed the multiplex PCR reads anew with MiXCR; each CDR3 protein has one entry. Here the sample spans around 70,000 distinct CDR3 sequences, 40% to 55% being singletons. The specimen was breast tumor tissue. These receptors came from a female donor with breast cancer. Some clones in this sample may be carry-over from other donors' samples.

The gene calls are TRBV5-6 and TRBJ2-5, with a tentative D call TRBD1 (6 bases). The CDR3 totals 17 residues. Germline CDR1 SGHDT, CDR2 YYEEEE. V lost 4 bases to trimming and J lost 5 bases, with 24 bases between them. Here the CDR3 reads CASSPRGHSPTGETQYF. The CDR3 DNA reads TGTGCCAGCAGCCCGAGGGGACATTCGCCCACCGGGGAGACCCAGTACTTC.

This clonotype came up many times. The chain is built from TRBV12-3 or TRBV12-4 and TRBJ2-5, with 8 nucleotides matching TRBD1. This CDR3 spans 18 amino acids. V was pared by 6 bases and J by 5 bases, with 20 bases of the junction left unmatched. The CDR3 coding sequence is TGTGCCAGCAGCAAATGGGACAGGTGGTACCCACAGTACGAGACCCAGTACTTC. This translates into CASSKWDRWYPQYETQYF.

This clonotype was detected many times. This chain connects TRBV15 to TRBJ2-5, with D possibly TRBD1 on 5 matching bases. Germline V gene data show CDR1 as LNHNV and CDR2 as YYDKDF (reference sequence). V was pared by 1 base and J by 3 bases, with 27 bases between. The CDR3 is 20 amino acids. CDR3 loop: CATSRGTPLPYSLTKETQYF. CDR3 nucleotides: TGTGCCACCAGCAGAGGGACACCGTTGCCCTACAGCTTAACAAAAGAGACCCAGTACTTC.

The chain recombines TRBV7-8 with TRBJ2-3; 8 bases agree with TRBD1. Germline loops: CDR1 SGHVS, CDR2 FQNEAQ. V dropped 5 bases and J dropped 3; count of bases not matched to a gene: 7. CDR3 length equals 15 residues. CDR3 in amino acids: CASSPGQAETDTQYF. The CDR3 nucleotides are TGTGCCAGCAGCCCGGGACAGGCGGAAACAGATACGCAGTATTTT.

This clonotype was observed many times. CDR3 bases: TGCAGTGCTAGACCTAGCGGGAGTCCCTACGAGCAGTACTTC. It translates to CSARPSGSPYEQYF. The V gene is TRBV20-1, the J gene TRBJ2-7, with 10 positions matching TRBD2. CDR3 length equals 14 residues. Germline CDR1 DFQATT, CDR2 SNEGSKA (reference sequence). Trimming cost V 2 bases and J 2 bases; bases outside gene matches: 3.

This clonotype was seen more than once but under ten times. The V and J genes are TRBV12-3 or TRBV12-4 and TRBJ1-1; D possibly corresponds to TRBD1 (6 bases). Trimming removed 3 bases at V and 8 bases at J, with 19 bases between. CDR3 length: 15 amino acids. Here the CDR3 DNA reads TGTGCCAGCAGTTTGTTTTTTAGGGACACCAAAGAAGCTTTCTTT. This gives the protein CASSLFFRDTKEAFF.

Turning to this clonotype: This clone may be a read error of a much larger clone one base away. The chain couples TRBV19 to TRBJ2-2; 12 nucleotides align to TRBD2. Germline CDR1 LNHDA, CDR2 SQIVND (reference sequence). The length of the CDR3 is 15 residues. The CDR3: CAGSSSGRGFGELFF. The CDR3 DNA is TGTGCCGGTAGTTCTAGCGGGAGGGGTTTCGGGGAGCTGTTTTTT.

This clonotype was counted once. This is likely a read error, given that the CDR3 carries no conserved phenylalanine or tryptophan at its end. DNA of the CDR3: TGTGCCAGCAGCTTAAGGACAGGGGGCCTGGCCAATGAAAAACTGTTTTCT. Translated, it gives CASSLRTGGLANEKLFS. The chain carries TRBV7-8 and TRBJ1-4, with 11 bases fitting TRBD1. The V segment lost 2 bases and the J segment 5 bases; nucleotides outside the gene matches: 7. The germline V gene has CDR1 SGHVS and CDR2 FQNEAQ. The CDR3 is 17 residues long.

V is TRBV25-1 and J is TRBJ2-1; a possible D gene is TRBD1 (6 bases). With 4 bases removed from V and 3 bases from J, the gap between germline ends came to 16 bases. This CDR3 region has 16 residues. Looked up from germline, CDR1 is MGHDK and CDR2 is SYGVNS. The CDR3, as DNA: TGTGCCAGCAGTGCTCCAAATACAGGGTTCTACAATGAGCAGTTCTTC. Amino acid sequence: CASSAPNTGFYNEQFF.

This clonotype was seen ten or more times. The chain is built from TRBV15 and TRBJ2-3; no firm D call. V lost 0 bases and J lost 3, with 4 bases in between. CDR3 length equals 13 residues. Germline assignment: CDR1 LNHNV and CDR2 YYDKDF (reference sequence). The CDR3 nucleotides are TGTGCCACCAGCAGAGAAACAACAGATACGCAGTATTTT. Protein sequence: CATSRETTDTQYF.

This clonotype is medium-sized in the sample. The chain employs TRBV20-1 and TRBJ2-3; 7 bases are a match to TRBD1. Germline lookup yields CDR1 DFQATT and CDR2 SNEGSKA (reference sequence). This CDR3 has 16 residues. J lost 3 bases, V lost 3 bases, and 12 bases had no gene match. The CDR3 loop reads CSARRDKGATTDTQYF. In nucleotides, the CDR3 is TGCAGTGCTAGGAGGGATAAGGGGGCCACAACAGATACGCAGTATTTT.

The V gene is TRBV4-1, the J gene TRBJ2-6, with unresolved D. V dropped 0 bases and J dropped 4 bases, with 7 bases sitting between them. CDR3 length: 15 amino acids. The V gene's germline CDR1 is MGHRA and CDR2 YSYEKL. The CDR3 nucleotides are TGCGCCAGCAGCCAAGATAACAAGGGGGCCAACGTCCTGACTTTC. Protein product: CASSQDNKGANVLTF.

As regards this clonotype: The DNA is omitted, as the CDR3 cannot be located on it reliably, and the CDR3 follows TCRdb's listing. V usage is TRBV12-3 or TRBV12-4 and J usage is TRBJ1-2; the tabulated D call, TRBD1, remains unverified against the DNA. The length of the CDR3 is 12 amino acids, counting both ends. The CDR3 is CAIRTALYGCTF.

This clonotype has a handful of counts. The junction shows a germline mismatch at one end, possibly a read error. This chain links TRBV25-1 with TRBJ2-7; the D gene is possibly TRBD1 (6 bases). CDR3 length equals 14 residues. The germline V gene encodes CDR1 MGHDK and CDR2 SYGVNS. The CDR3 here is CTSSQPQGFYEQYF. CDR3 coding DNA: TGTACCAGCAGCCAACCACAGGGTTTTTACGAGCAGTACTTT.

This clonotype came up many times. The J gene is TRBJ2-1, the V gene TRBV3-1, with 7 bases aligning to TRBD2. The CDR3 sequence is 15 residues long. The germline V gene has CDR1 LGHDT and CDR2 YNNKEL (reference sequence). With 0 bases clipped from V and 7 bases from J, the junction kept 6 bases outside the gene matches. The CDR3 DNA reads as TGTGCCAGCAGCCAAGATGGTTTCGGGGGGAATGAGCAGTTCTTC. It yields the protein CASSQDGFGGNEQFF.

This clonotype was found a few times. This may stem from a read error, because a much larger clone lies one nucleotide away. The chain is built from TRBV20-1 and TRBJ1-5; the match to TRBD1 covers 8 bases. CDR1 and CDR2 (germline): DFQATT, SNEGSKA (reference sequence). The CDR3 extends over 14 amino acids. CDR3: CSARRTGNNPPQHF. CDR3 nucleotides: TGCAGTGCTAGAAGGACAGGGAACAATCCGCCCCAGCATTTT.

This clonotype showed up just a few times. This could be a read error, since a much larger clone is one nucleotide away. The chain employs TRBV5-1 and TRBJ2-5, with 11 bases that match TRBD2. The CDR3 has 15 amino acids. Germline V gives CDR1 SGHRS, CDR2 YFSETQ. For the CDR3, the DNA is TGCGCCAGCGGAGCTAGCGGGAGGAACCACGAGACCCAGTACTTC. It encodes CASGASGRNHETQYF.

This clonotype was recorded at least ten times. The chain uses TRBV5-1 and TRBJ2-7; 11 positions match TRBD2. The CDR3 has 16 amino acids. From germline, CDR1 is SGHRS and CDR2 YFSETQ. Trimming at V came to 0 bases and at J to 4 bases, leaving 6 bases not matched to a gene. The CDR3 nucleotides read TGCGCCAGCAGCTTGGCCATAGCGGGGGGGTCATACGAGCAGTACTTC. Encoded protein: CASSLAIAGGSYEQYF.

This clonotype was observed at least ten times. V is TRBV11-3 and J is TRBJ2-1, with D maybe TRBD2 (6 bases). The V and J ends lost 1 base and 4 bases respectively, with 17 bases between them. Germline CDR1 SGHNT, CDR2 YENEEA. This CDR3 comprises 17 residues. CDR3 nucleotide sequence: TGTGCCAGCAGCTTAGCCTGGCGCGGGGAGAGGTACAATGAGCAGTTCTTC. Translated: CASSLAWRGERYNEQFF.

The chain combines TRBV7-9 with TRBJ2-2, with D unresolved. Germline CDR1 is SEHNR and CDR2 is FQNEAQ (reference sequence). The CDR3 spans 11 residues. V shed 2 bases and J shed 8 bases, with 3 bases lying between them. The CDR3 here is CASSLIGELFF. CDR3 DNA sequence: TGTGCCAGCAGCTTAATAGGGGAGCTGTTTTTT.

Note on this clonotype: One junction end disagrees with the germline gene, perhaps due to a read error. The chain joins TRBV7-2 to TRBJ2-3; 10 bases are a match to TRBD1. The CDR3 length is 15 residues. Germline V gene lookup returns CDR1 SGHTA and CDR2 FQGNSA. Here the CDR3 reads CASGRTGGRTDTQYF. The CDR3 bases are TGTGCCAGCGGAAGGACAGGGGGGCGCACTGATACGCAGTATTTT.

The V and J genes are TRBV20-1 and TRBJ1-2, with unresolved D. The ends were cut back, 3 bases at V and 3 bases at J, with 5 bases in the middle. The CDR3 runs to 11 residues. The germline V gene has CDR1 DFQATT and CDR2 SNEGSKA (reference sequence). The CDR3 nucleotides are TGCAGTGCTAGGACCGACTATGGCTACACCTTC. It encodes CSARTDYGYTF.

Notes on this clonotype: The germline gene is not matched at one end of the junction; a read error may be the cause. This chain joins TRBV7-8 and TRBJ1-2, with D possibly being TRBD1 (5 bases). The CDR3 is 16 amino acids. Germline assignment: CDR1 SGHVS and CDR2 FQNEAQ. The CDR3 region is CASSFSGLRGDYGHTF. In DNA form, the CDR3 reads TGTGCCAGCAGCTTTTCGGGTTTACGGGGCGATTATGGCCACACCTTC.

Within the sample, this clonotype is large. J is TRBJ2-5 and V is TRBV15; D is unresolved. Trimming removed 1 base from V and 1 base from J, with 10 bases in between. Germline V gives CDR1 LNHNV, CDR2 YYDKDF (reference sequence). This CDR3 comprises 15 residues. As DNA, the CDR3 is TGTGCCACCAGCAGAGTTAGGGCCAGCCAAGAGACCCAGTACTTC. Translated, it gives CATSRVRASQETQYF. Looking up the rest from reference TRBV15 and TRBJ2-5 gives the full variable domain: DAMVIQNPRYQVTQFGKPVTLSCSQTLNHNVMYWYQQKSSQAPKLLFHYYDKDFNNEADTPDNFQSRRPNTSFCFLDIRSPGLGDTAMYLCATSRVRASQETQYFGPGTRLLVL.

This clonotype was detected ten times or more. This rearrangement joins TRBV29-1 to TRBJ1-2; TRBD1 is a possible D gene (6 bases). In germline, CDR1 is SQVTM, CDR2 ANQGSEA. The CDR3 sequence is 13 residues long. The V end was cut by 6 bases, the J end by 4 bases, with 15 bases between. The CDR3 is CSVRGGKVYGYTF. For the CDR3, the DNA is TGCAGCGTCCGAGGGGGGAAGGTCTATGGCTACACCTTC. Full variable domain (outside the CDR3, taken from reference TRBV29-1 and TRBJ1-2): SAVISQKPSRDICQRGTSLTIQCQVDSQVTMMFWYRQQPGQSLTLIATANQGSEATYESGFVIDKFPISRPNLTFSTLTVSNMSPEDSSIYLCSVRGGKVYGYTFGSGTRLTVV.

This clonotype was found once. A much larger clonotype is one base distant, so this may be a read error. This sequence joins TRBV18 and TRBJ2-7; 8 bases match TRBD1. Germline CDR1 and CDR2: KGHSH and LQKENI. The CDR3 loop spans 15 amino acids. V was clipped by 3 bases and J by 2 bases; unmatched bases: 6. The CDR3 DNA follows: TGTGCCAGCTCACCCAGACAGGGGATTCCCTACGAGCAGTACTTC. This translates into CASSPRQGIPYEQYF.